This T cell receptor beta chain was observed in a study of blood T cell repertoires in COVID-19. Germline values: CDR1 KGHSH, CDR2 LQKENI. The CDR3 spans 17 residues. With V trimmed by 4 bases and J by 0 bases, 8 bases remained unmatched. Here immunoSEQ multiplex PCR was the method, and the copy in TCRdb shows in-frame clones only, minus some. This table holds hundreds of thousands of clones, 88% found once. The clonotype comes from a woman aged 25 to 39 with COVID-19, enrolled during active disease. Sequencing used peripheral blood. This rearrangement joins TRBV18 to TRBJ2-1, with 8 bases fitting TRBD2. CDR3 nucleotides: TGTGCCAGCTCACTGACTAGCGTAGGACGCTCCTACAATGAGCAGTTCTTC. As protein: CASSLTSVGRSYNEQFF.